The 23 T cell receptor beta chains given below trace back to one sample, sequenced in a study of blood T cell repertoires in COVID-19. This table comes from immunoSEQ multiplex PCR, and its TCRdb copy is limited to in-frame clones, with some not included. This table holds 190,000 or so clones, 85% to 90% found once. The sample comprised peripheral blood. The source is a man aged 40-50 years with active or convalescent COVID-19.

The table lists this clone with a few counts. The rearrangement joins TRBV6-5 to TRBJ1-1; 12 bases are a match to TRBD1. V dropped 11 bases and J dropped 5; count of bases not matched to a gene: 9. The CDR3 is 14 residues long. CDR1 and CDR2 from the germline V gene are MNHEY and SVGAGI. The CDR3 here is CAVGTGGRRTEAFF. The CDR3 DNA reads TGTGCCGTAGGGACAGGGGGCCGGAGGACTGAAGCTTTCTTT.

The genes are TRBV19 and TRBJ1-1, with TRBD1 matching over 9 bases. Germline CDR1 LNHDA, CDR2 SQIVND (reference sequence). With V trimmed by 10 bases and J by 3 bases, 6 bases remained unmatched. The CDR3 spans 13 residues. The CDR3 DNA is TGTGCCACCGGACAGGGGATGTACACTGAAGCTTTCTTT. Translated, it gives CATGQGMYTEAFF.

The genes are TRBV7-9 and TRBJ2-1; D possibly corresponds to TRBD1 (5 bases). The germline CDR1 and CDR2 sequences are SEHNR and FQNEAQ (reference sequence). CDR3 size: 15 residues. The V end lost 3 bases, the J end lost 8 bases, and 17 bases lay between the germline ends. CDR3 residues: CASSLYGRAHDEQFF. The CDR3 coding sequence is TGTGCCAGCAGCTTGTACGGCAGGGCTCACGATGAGCAGTTCTTC. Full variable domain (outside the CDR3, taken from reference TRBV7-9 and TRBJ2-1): DTGVSQNPRHKITKRGQNVTFRCDPISEHNRLYWYRQTLGQGPEFLTYFQNEAQLEKSRLLSDRFSAERPKGSFSTLEIQRTEQGDSAMYLCASSLYGRAHDEQFFGPGTRLTVL.

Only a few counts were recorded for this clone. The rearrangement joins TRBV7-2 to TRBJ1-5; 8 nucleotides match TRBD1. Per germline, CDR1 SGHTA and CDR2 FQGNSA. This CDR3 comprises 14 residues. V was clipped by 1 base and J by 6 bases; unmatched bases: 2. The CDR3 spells CASSLDRGSQPQHF. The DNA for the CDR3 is TGTGCCAGCAGCTTAGACAGGGGGAGTCAGCCCCAGCATTTT.

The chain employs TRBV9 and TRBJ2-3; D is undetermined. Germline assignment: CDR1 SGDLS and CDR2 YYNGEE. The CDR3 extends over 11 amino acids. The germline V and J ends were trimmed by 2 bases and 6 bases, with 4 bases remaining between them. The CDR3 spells CASSVGDTQYF. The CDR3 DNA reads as TGTGCCAGCAGCGTCGGGGATACGCAGTATTTT.

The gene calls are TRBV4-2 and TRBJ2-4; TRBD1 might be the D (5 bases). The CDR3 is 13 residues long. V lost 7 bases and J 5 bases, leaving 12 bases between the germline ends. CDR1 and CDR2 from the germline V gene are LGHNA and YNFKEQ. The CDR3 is CASNSIGENIQYF. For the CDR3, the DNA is TGTGCCAGCAACTCGATAGGGGAAAACATTCAGTACTTC.

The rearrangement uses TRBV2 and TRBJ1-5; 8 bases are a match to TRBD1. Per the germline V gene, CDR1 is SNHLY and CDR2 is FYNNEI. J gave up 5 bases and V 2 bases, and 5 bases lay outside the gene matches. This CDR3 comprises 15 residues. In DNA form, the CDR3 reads TGTGCCAGCAGTGAAAACACAGGGGGGGATCAGCCCCAGCATTTT. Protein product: CASSENTGGDQPQHF. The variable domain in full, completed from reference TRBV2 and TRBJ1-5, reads EPEVTQTPSHQVTQMGQEVILRCVPISNHLYFYWYRQILGQKVEFLVSFYNNEISEKSEIFDDQFSVERPDGSNFTLKIRSTKLEDSAMYFCASSENTGGDQPQHFGDGTRLSIL.

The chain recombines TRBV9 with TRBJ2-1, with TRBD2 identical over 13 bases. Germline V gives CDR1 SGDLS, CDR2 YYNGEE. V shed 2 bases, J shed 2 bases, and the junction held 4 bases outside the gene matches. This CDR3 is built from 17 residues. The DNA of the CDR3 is TGTGCCAGCAGCGTGACTAGCGGGGGGATCACCTACAATGAGCAGTTCTTC. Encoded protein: CASSVTSGGITYNEQFF.

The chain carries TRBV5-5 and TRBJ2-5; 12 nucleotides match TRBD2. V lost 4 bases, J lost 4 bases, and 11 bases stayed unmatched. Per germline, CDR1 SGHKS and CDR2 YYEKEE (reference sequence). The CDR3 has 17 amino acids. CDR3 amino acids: CASSRTSGGHGGETQYF. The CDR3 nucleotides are TGTGCCAGCAGCCGAACTAGCGGGGGGCACGGGGGAGAGACCCAGTACTTC.

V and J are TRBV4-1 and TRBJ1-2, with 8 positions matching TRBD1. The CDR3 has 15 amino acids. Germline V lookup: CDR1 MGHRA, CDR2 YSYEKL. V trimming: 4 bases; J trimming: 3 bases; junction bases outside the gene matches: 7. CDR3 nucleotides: TGCGCCAGCAGCCGAACAGGACAGGGCGACTATGGCTACACCTTC. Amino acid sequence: CASSRTGQGDYGYTF.

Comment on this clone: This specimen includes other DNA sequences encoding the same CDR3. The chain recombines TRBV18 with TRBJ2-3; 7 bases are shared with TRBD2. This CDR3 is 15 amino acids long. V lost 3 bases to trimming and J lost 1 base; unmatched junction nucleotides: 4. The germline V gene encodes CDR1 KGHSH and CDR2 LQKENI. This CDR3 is CASSPSRGGTDTQYF. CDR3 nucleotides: TGTGCCAGCTCACCGAGCCGGGGGGGCACAGATACGCAGTATTTT.

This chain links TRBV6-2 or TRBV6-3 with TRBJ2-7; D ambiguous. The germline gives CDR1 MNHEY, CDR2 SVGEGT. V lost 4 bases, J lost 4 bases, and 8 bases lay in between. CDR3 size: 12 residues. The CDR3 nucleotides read TGTGCCAGCAGTTTGGAGCGTTACGAGCAGTACTTC. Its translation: CASSLERYEQYF.

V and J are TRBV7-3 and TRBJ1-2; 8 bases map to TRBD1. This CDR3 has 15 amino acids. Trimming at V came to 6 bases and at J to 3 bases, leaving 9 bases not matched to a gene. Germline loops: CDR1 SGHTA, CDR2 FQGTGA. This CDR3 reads CASSSLDRVDYGYTF. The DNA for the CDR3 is TGTGCCAGCAGTTCCCTGGACAGGGTCGACTATGGCTACACCTTC.

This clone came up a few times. The CDR3 region is CASSQDLGDRLKLFF. For the CDR3, the DNA is TGTGCCAGCAGCCAAGATCTAGGGGACAGGCTAAAACTGTTTTTT. The gene calls are TRBV3-1 (or the pseudogene TRBV3-2) and TRBJ1-4, with 8 bases matching TRBD1. The CDR3 extends over 15 amino acids. The trim removed 0 bases at V and 10 bases at J, leaving 7 bases unmatched. Germline CDR1 reads LGHDT; CDR2 reads YNNKEL (reference sequence).

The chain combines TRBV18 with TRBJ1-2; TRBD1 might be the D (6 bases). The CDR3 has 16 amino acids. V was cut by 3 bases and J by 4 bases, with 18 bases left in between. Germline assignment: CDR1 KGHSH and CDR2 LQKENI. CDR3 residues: CASSPAAAGVGYGYTF. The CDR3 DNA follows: TGTGCCAGCTCACCGGCCGCGGCAGGGGTGGGCTATGGCTACACCTTC.

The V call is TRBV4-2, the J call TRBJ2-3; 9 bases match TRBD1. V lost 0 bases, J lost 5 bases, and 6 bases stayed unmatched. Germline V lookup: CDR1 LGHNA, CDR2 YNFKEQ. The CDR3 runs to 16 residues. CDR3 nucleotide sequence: TGTGCCAGCAGCCAAGATTTACAGGGGGCCGGAGATACGCAGTATTTT. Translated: CASSQDLQGAGDTQYF.

The CDR3 nucleotides are TGTGCCACCAGTGATTCGAAATTTAGCGGGGGGGCCACTAGCACAGATACGCAGTATTTT. Its protein product is CATSDSKFSGGATSTDTQYF. The rearrangement joins TRBV24-1 to TRBJ2-3; the match to TRBD2 covers 11 bases. J gave up 0 bases and V 2 bases, and 12 bases lay outside the gene matches. There are 20 residues in the CDR3. Per the germline V gene, CDR1 is KGHDR and CDR2 is SFDVKD.

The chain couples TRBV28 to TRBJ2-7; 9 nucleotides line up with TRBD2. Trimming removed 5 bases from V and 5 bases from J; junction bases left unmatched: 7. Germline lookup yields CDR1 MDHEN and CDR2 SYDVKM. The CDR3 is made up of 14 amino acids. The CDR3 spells CASSPAGGGHEQYF. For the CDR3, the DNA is TGTGCCAGCAGTCCGGCGGGGGGGGGCCACGAGCAGTACTTC. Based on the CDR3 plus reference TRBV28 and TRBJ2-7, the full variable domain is DVKVTQSSRYLVKRTGEKVFLECVQDMDHENMFWYRQDPGLGLRLIYFSYDVKMKEKGDIPEGYSVSREKKERFSLILESASTNQTSMYLCASSPAGGGHEQYFGPGTRLTVT.

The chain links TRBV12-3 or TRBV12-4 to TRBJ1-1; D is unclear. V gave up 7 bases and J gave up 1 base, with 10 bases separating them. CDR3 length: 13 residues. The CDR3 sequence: CASTRGGNTEAFF. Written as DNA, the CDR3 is TGTGCCAGCACTCGTGGCGGGAACACTGAAGCTTTCTTT.

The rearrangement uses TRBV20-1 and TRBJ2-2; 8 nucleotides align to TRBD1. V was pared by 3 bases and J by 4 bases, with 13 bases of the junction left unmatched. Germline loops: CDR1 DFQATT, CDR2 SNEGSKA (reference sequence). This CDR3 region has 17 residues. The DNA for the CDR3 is TGCAGTGCTAGTTCCCGCGACAGGGGCTCTGTCACCGGGGAGCTGTTTTTT. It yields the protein CSASSRDRGSVTGELFF.

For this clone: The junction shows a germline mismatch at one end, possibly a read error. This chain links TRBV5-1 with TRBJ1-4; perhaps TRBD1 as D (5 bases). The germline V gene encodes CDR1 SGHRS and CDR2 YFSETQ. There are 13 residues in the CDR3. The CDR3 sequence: CASSLAGPEELFF. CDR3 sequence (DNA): TGCGCCAGCAGCTTGGCAGGGCCTGAAGAACTGTTTTTT.

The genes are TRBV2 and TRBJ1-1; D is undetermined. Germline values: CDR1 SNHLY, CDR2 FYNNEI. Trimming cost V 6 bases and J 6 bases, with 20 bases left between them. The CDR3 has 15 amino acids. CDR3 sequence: CASRVPWGDFAEAFF. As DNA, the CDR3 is TGTGCCAGCAGAGTTCCGTGGGGAGATTTCGCTGAAGCTTTCTTT. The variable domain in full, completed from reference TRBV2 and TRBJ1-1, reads EPEVTQTPSHQVTQMGQEVILRCVPISNHLYFYWYRQILGQKVEFLVSFYNNEISEKSEIFDDQFSVERPDGSNFTLKIRSTKLEDSAMYFCASRVPWGDFAEAFFGQGTRLTVV.

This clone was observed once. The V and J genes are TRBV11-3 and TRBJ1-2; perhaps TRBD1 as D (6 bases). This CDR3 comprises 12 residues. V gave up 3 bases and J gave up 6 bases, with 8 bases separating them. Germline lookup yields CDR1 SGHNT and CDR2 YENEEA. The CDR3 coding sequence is TGTGCCAGCAGCTTCTCAGGGGATGGCTACACCTTC. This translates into CASSFSGDGYTF.